The 9 T cell receptor beta chains reported below all come from one sample, sequenced in a study of shared clonotypes between healthy human individuals. The assay was immunoSEQ multiplex PCR, and TCRdb's table has in-frame clones only and misses some. The repertoire holds some 2.3 million clones, with roughly 93% as singletons. The specimen was naive CD4+ T cells from PBMCs. The subset denotes: CD45RA+ positively selected. The receptors stem from a man aged 18 to 30 in good health. Some clones in this sample may be carry-over from other donors' samples.

CDR3 region: CASSATGQGYTEAFF. Here the CDR3 DNA reads TGTGCCAGCAGCGCAACGGGACAGGGGTACACTGAAGCTTTCTTT. The genes are TRBV5-4 and TRBJ1-1; 10 nucleotides agree with TRBD1. The CDR3 is 15 residues long. Germline V gene lookup returns CDR1 SGHNT and CDR2 YYREEE (reference sequence). The V and J ends lost 4 bases and 3 bases, in that order; junction bases with no gene match: 6.

Concerning this clone itself: Other DNA sequences in this specimen translate into the identical CDR3. The chain carries TRBV7-3 and TRBJ1-1, with TRBD1 identical over 9 bases. Germline V gives CDR1 SGHTA, CDR2 FQGTGA. With 5 bases clipped from V and 5 bases from J, the junction kept 6 bases outside the gene matches. The CDR3 covers 14 residues. The CDR3 nucleotides read TGTGCCAGCAGCCCTGGGACAGGGCGAACTGAAGCTTTCTTT. This gives the protein CASSPGTGRTEAFF.

The V gene is TRBV6-5, the J gene TRBJ2-3, with D hard to call. The CDR3 loop spans 15 amino acids. The V gene lost 0 bases and the J gene lost 0 bases, with 7 bases spanning the gap. The germline V gene has CDR1 MNHEY and CDR2 SVGAGI. CDR3 coding DNA: TGTGCCAGCAGTTACTCGTACGGCAGCACAGATACGCAGTATTTT. This encodes CASSYSYGSTDTQYF.

CDR3 nucleotides: TGTGCCAGCAGTTCGGGAGTTTACGAGCAGTACTTC. Protein product: CASSSGVYEQYF. This chain joins TRBV6-1 and TRBJ2-5; maybe TRBD2 (6 bases). The J call is uncertain, as TRBJ2-7 better fits the DNA end. This CDR3 is built from 12 residues. Germline V gene sequence: CDR1 MNHNS, CDR2 SASEGT.

The gene calls are TRBV5-1 and TRBJ2-5, with 13 bases fitting TRBD2. The V and J ends lost 4 bases and 2 bases, in that order; junction bases with no gene match: 8. Per the germline V gene, CDR1 is SGHRS and CDR2 is YFSETQ. The CDR3 sequence is 17 residues long. The chain's CDR3 is CASSPGTSGDGQETQYF. The CDR3 nucleotides read TGCGCCAGCAGCCCCGGGACTAGCGGGGATGGTCAAGAGACCCAGTACTTC.

This clone was detected once. CDR3 sequence: CASSQREVSAQYF. The CDR3 DNA sequence: TGTGCCAGCTCCCAGCGGGAGGTCTCGGCCCAGTACTTC. The chain carries TRBV7-9 and TRBJ2-5; 9 bases agree with TRBD2. V dropped 8 bases and J dropped 9; count of bases not matched to a gene: 10. This CDR3 region has 13 residues. Germline V CDR1 and CDR2: SEHNR, FQNEAQ (reference sequence). The full variable domain, completed using reference TRBV7-9 and TRBJ2-5, is DTGVSQNPRHKITKRGQNVTFRCDPISEHNRLYWYRQTLGQGPEFLTYFQNEAQLEKSRLLSDRFSAERPKGSFSTLEIQRTEQGDSAMYLCASSQREVSAQYFGPGTRLLVL.

V and J are TRBV7-8 and TRBJ1-2, with D perhaps TRBD1 (5 bases). The germline V gene encodes CDR1 SGHVS and CDR2 FQNEAQ. The CDR3 extends over 14 amino acids. V lost 5 bases to trimming and J lost 1 base, with 11 bases between them. CDR3 residues: CASSDSRVNYGYTF. The CDR3 DNA is TGTGCCAGCAGCGACTCCAGGGTTAACTATGGCTACACCTTC. Supplemented by reference TRBV7-8 and TRBJ1-2, the full variable domain reads GAGVSQSPRYKVAKRGQDVALRCDPISGHVSLFWYQQALGQGPEFLTYFQNEAQLDKSGLPSDRFFAERPEGSVSTLKIQRTQQEDSAVYLCASSDSRVNYGYTFGSGTRLTVV.

With respect to this clone: This CDR3 is also generated by other DNA sequences in the sample. The genes are TRBV29-1 and TRBJ1-1; D not resolved. V was cut by 4 bases and J by 0 bases, with 9 bases left in between. Germline-derived CDR1 and CDR2 are SQVTM and ANQGSEA. The CDR3 has 13 residues. The CDR3 sequence: CSVVGQLNTEAFF. The CDR3 DNA reads TGCAGCGTTGTAGGTCAATTGAACACTGAAGCTTTCTTT.

In its sample, this clone was seen a few times. This rearrangement joins TRBV7-3 to TRBJ1-2; D uncertain. Germline V gives CDR1 SGHTA, CDR2 FQGTGA. This CDR3 is 14 amino acids long. Trimming pared 0 bases from V and 3 bases from J, leaving 8 bases between. The CDR3 DNA is TGTGCCAGCAGCTTAACTGCCGGGGACTATGGCTACACCTTC. It yields the protein CASSLTAGDYGYTF.